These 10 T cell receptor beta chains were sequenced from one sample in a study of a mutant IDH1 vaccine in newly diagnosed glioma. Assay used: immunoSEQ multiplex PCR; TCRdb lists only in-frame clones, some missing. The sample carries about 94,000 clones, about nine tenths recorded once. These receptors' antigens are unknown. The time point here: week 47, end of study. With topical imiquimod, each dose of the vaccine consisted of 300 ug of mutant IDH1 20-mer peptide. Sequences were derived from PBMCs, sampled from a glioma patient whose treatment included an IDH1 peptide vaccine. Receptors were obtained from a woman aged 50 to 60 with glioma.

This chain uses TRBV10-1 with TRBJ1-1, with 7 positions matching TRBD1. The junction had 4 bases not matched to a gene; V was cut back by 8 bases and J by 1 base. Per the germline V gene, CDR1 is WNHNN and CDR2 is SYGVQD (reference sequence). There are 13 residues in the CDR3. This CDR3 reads CASQDRRNTEAFF. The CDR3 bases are TGCGCCAGCCAGGACAGGAGGAACACTGAAGCTTTCTTT.

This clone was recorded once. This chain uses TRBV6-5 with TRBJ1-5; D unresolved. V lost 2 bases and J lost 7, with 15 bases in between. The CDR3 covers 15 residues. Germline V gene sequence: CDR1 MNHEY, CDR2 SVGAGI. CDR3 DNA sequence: TGTGCCAGCAGTTACCGTAGTGGCACCAACCAGCCCCAGCATTTT. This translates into CASSYRSGTNQPQHF.

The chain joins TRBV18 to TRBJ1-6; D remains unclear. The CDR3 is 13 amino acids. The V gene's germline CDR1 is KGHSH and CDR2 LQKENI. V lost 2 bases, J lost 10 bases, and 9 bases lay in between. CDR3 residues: CASSPESRSPLHF. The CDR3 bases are TGTGCCAGCTCACCAGAGTCGCGCTCACCCCTCCACTTT.

The CDR3 is CASTLSTGGGFEQYF. The DNA for the CDR3 is TGTGCCAGCACCTTATCTACGGGGGGAGGGTTTGAGCAGTACTTC. V is TRBV27 and J is TRBJ2-7, with 7 bases fitting TRBD2. This CDR3 has 15 amino acids. The germline gives CDR1 MNHEY, CDR2 SMNVEV (reference sequence). Trimming at V came to 7 bases and at J to 7 bases, leaving 16 bases not matched to a gene.

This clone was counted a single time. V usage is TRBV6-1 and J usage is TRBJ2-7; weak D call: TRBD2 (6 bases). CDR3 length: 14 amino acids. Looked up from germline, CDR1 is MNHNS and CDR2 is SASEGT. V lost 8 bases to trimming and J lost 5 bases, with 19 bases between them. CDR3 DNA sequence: TGTGCCAGCCGAAAGGCTGGACTACCCCACGAGCAGTACTTC. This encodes CASRKAGLPHEQYF.

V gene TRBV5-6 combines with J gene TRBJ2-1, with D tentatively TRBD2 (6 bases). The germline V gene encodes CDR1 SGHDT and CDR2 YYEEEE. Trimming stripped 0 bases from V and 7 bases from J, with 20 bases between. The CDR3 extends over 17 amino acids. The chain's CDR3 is CASSLVEWSGGRNEQFF. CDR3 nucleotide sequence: TGTGCCAGCAGCTTGGTTGAGTGGAGCGGAGGGCGGAATGAGCAGTTCTTC.

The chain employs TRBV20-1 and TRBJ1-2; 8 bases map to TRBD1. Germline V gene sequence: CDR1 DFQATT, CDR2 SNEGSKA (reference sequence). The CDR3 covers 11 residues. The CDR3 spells CSGPTGVGYTF. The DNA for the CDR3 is TGCAGCGGACCGACAGGGGTTGGCTACACCTTC.

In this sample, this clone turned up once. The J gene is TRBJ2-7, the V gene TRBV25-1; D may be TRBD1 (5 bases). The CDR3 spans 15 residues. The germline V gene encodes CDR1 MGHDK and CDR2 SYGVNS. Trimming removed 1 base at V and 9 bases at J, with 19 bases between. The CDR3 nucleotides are TGTGCCAGCAGTGAATTGGACACCAACTACGAGCCGCAGTACTTC. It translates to CASSELDTNYEPQYF.

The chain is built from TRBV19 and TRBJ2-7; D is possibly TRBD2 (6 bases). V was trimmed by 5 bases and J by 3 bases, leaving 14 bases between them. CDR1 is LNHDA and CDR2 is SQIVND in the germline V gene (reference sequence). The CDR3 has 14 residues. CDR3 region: CASSLTGSFYEQYF. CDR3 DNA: TGTGCCAGTAGTTTAACCGGGAGCTTCTACGAGCAGTACTTC. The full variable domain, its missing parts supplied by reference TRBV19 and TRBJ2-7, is DGGITQSPKYLFRKEGQNVTLSCEQNLNHDAMYWYRQDPGQGLRLIYYSQIVNDFQKGDIAEGYSVSREKKESFPLTVTSAQKNPTAFYLCASSLTGSFYEQYFGPGTRLTVT.

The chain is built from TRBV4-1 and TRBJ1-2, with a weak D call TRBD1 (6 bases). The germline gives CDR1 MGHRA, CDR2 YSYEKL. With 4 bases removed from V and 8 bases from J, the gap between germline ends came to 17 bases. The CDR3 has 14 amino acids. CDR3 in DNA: TGCGCCAGCAGCCCGGACGGGGGCCTGCGGGGCTACACCTTC. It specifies CASSPDGGLRGYTF.